These 26 T cell receptor beta chains were all obtained from the same sample, sequenced in a study of cytomegalovirus exposure and HLA in healthy donors. Amplification used 60 Vbeta primers and 13 Jbeta primers. Clones were read by immunoSEQ multiplex PCR, and TCRdb kept only the in-frame ones, dropping some. Of a few hundred thousand clones listed, about 80% were seen once; the top ten hold about 0.28%. The material sequenced was PBMCs. These receptors all come from a girl aged 2-9 years in good health and CMV-seronegative.

This chain links TRBV5-1 with TRBJ1-2, with D possibly TRBD1 on 5 matching bases. The CDR3 consists of 12 residues. With 0 bases removed from V and 6 bases from J, the gap between germline ends came to 6 bases. Germline CDR1 SGHRS, CDR2 YFSETQ. The CDR3 coding sequence is TGCGCCAGCAGCTTGGGGGGCAATGGCTACACCTTC. This sequence encodes CASSLGGNGYTF. The whole variable domain, filled in from reference TRBV5-1 and TRBJ1-2, reads KAGVTQTPRYLIKTRGQQVTLSCSPISGHRSVSWYQQTPGQGLQFLFEYFSETQRNKGNFPGRFSGRQFSNSRSEMNVSTLELGDSALYLCASSLGGNGYTFGSGTRLTVV.

The chain joins TRBV10-1 to TRBJ2-1, with D tentatively TRBD2 (6 bases). The V gene's germline CDR1 is WNHNN and CDR2 SYGVQD (reference sequence). The CDR3 runs to 14 residues. The ends were cut back, 5 bases at V and 7 bases at J, with 15 bases in the middle. The CDR3 protein is CASSPLAGWNEQFF. The CDR3 coding sequence is TGCGCCAGCAGTCCCCTGGCGGGATGGAATGAGCAGTTCTTC.

The chain carries TRBV5-4 and TRBJ2-6, with D unclear. CDR3 length: 13 residues. Germline CDR1 SGHNT, CDR2 YYREEE (reference sequence). Between the trimmed V and J ends, which lost 4 bases and 3 bases, there was a span of 5 bases. CDR3 DNA sequence: TGTGCCAGCAGCCCTCGTGGGGCCAACGTCCTGACTTTC. It specifies CASSPRGANVLTF.

The chain uses TRBV29-1 and TRBJ2-5, with D perhaps TRBD2 (6 bases). Germline V gene sequence: CDR1 SQVTM, CDR2 ANQGSEA. Trimming took off 4 bases at V and 5 bases at J, with 23 bases between the two ends. The length of the CDR3 is 16 residues. The CDR3 loop reads CSVGEGGYAVRETQYF. Here the CDR3 DNA reads TGCAGCGTTGGTGAGGGAGGCTACGCAGTAAGGGAGACCCAGTACTTC.

The rearrangement links TRBV6-5 to TRBJ1-4; no reliable D call. This CDR3 is 14 amino acids long. Germline V gene lookup returns CDR1 MNHEY and CDR2 SVGAGI. V lost 2 bases to trimming and J lost 8 bases, with 12 bases between them. CDR3 protein: CASSYARWAEKLFF. The CDR3 DNA follows: TGTGCCAGCAGTTACGCCCGGTGGGCGGAAAAACTGTTTTTT.

This chain joins TRBV2 and TRBJ2-1; D perhaps matches TRBD2 (6 bases). The germline gives CDR1 SNHLY, CDR2 FYNNEI. V lost 5 bases to trimming and J lost 10 bases, with 24 bases between them. The CDR3 runs to 16 residues. CDR3 nucleotides: TGTGCCAGCAGTTATACCCCGGGACTTGGAGTCCCGGAGCAGTTCTTC. Its translation: CASSYTPGLGVPEQFF.

J is TRBJ2-1 and V is TRBV2; D is uncertain. The germline V gene has CDR1 SNHLY and CDR2 FYNNEI. The CDR3 consists of 13 residues. Trimming removed 4 bases at V and 1 base at J, with 5 bases between. As DNA, the CDR3 is TGTGCCAGCAGTGTGAGATCCTACAATGAGCAGTTCTTC. Protein sequence: CASSVRSYNEQFF. Using reference TRBV2 and TRBJ2-1 for the parts outside the CDR3, the full variable domain is EPEVTQTPSHQVTQMGQEVILRCVPISNHLYFYWYRQILGQKVEFLVSFYNNEISEKSEIFDDQFSVERPDGSNFTLKIRSTKLEDSAMYFCASSVRSYNEQFFGPGTRLTVL.

The CDR3 sequence is CATSREDRNYGYTF. As DNA, the CDR3 is TGTGCCACCAGCAGGGAGGACAGGAACTATGGCTACACCTTC. This chain connects TRBV15 to TRBJ1-2; 7 bases fit TRBD1. Germline CDR1 and CDR2: LNHNV and YYDKDF (reference sequence). Unmatched junction bases numbered 3, after V lost 3 bases and J lost 2 bases. The CDR3 length is 14 residues.

This clone was recorded a few times. The chain recombines TRBV11-2 with TRBJ1-2, with 9 bases fitting TRBD1. CDR3 size: 17 residues. Germline V gene sequence: CDR1 SGHAT, CDR2 FQNNGV. Unmatched junction bases numbered 9, after V lost 2 bases and J lost 2 bases. This CDR3 reads CASSLSGGTGINYGYTF. CDR3 nucleotides: TGTGCCAGCAGCTTAAGTGGGGGGACAGGGATCAACTATGGCTACACCTTC. Using reference TRBV11-2 and TRBJ1-2 for the parts outside the CDR3, the full variable domain is EAGVAQSPRYKIIEKRQSVAFWCNPISGHATLYWYQQILGQGPKLLIQFQNNGVVDDSQLPKDRFSAERLKGVDSTLKIQPAKLEDSAVYLCASSLSGGTGINYGYTFGSGTRLTVV.

The chain recombines TRBV2 with TRBJ2-1; D ambiguous. The V end lost 11 bases, the J end lost 4 bases, and 15 bases lay between the germline ends. This CDR3 contains 13 residues. CDR1 is SNHLY and CDR2 is FYNNEI in the germline V gene. The DNA for the CDR3 is TGTGCCCAAGCCGAACGGCGGTACAATGAGCAGTTCTTC. This encodes CAQAERRYNEQFF.

This chain joins TRBV7-9 and TRBJ1-1, with 7 bases identical to TRBD1. Germline CDR1 and CDR2: SEHNR and FQNEAQ (reference sequence). CDR3 length: 14 amino acids. V shed 2 bases and J 0 bases; nucleotides not matched to a gene: 0. Here the CDR3 DNA reads TGTGCCAGCAGCTTACAGGGGGTGAACACTGAAGCTTTCTTT. Translation gives CASSLQGVNTEAFF.

The chain employs TRBV18 and TRBJ2-4; tentatively, D is TRBD1 (5 bases). V shed 2 bases and J shed 11 bases, with 10 bases lying between them. Germline CDR1 and CDR2: KGHSH and LQKENI. The CDR3 extends over 12 amino acids. CDR3 amino acids: CASSPFGHFQYF. In nucleotides, the CDR3 is TGTGCCAGCTCACCATTTGGACATTTTCAGTACTTC.

V gene TRBV28 combines with J gene TRBJ2-1, with D maybe TRBD2 (5 bases). The germline V gene has CDR1 MDHEN and CDR2 SYDVKM. Trimming removed 5 bases from V and 4 bases from J, with 21 bases in between. The CDR3 loop spans 17 amino acids. The CDR3 protein is CASSPLARTPPYNEQFF. CDR3 DNA: TGTGCCAGCAGTCCTTTAGCGAGAACACCCCCATACAATGAGCAGTTCTTC.

V usage is TRBV6-1 and J usage is TRBJ2-1; no definite D call. Germline CDR1 and CDR2: MNHNS and SASEGT. V was shortened by 4 bases and J by 9 bases, with 10 bases between the two germline ends. The length of the CDR3 is 12 residues. The CDR3 region has the DNA TGTGCCAGCAGTGCGACTTTCGGTGAGCAGTTCTTC. Encoded protein: CASSATFGEQFF.

This clone appeared once. The CDR3 nucleotides read TGTGCCAGCAGCTTACGCGTTAGCTACAATGAGCAGTTCTTC. Translation: CASSLRVSYNEQFF. The chain couples TRBV7-8 to TRBJ2-1; no firm D call. V was pared by 2 bases and J by 3 bases, with 8 bases between. CDR3 length equals 14 residues. The germline CDR1 and CDR2 sequences are SGHVS and FQNEAQ.

The rearrangement uses TRBV7-3 and TRBJ2-1; 10 bases map to TRBD2. With 3 bases clipped from V and 3 bases from J, the junction kept 8 bases outside the gene matches. The CDR3 is 17 residues long. Per the germline V gene, CDR1 is SGHTA and CDR2 is FQGTGA. The CDR3 here is CASSLGIAGGSYNEQFF. CDR3 sequence (DNA): TGTGCCAGCAGCTTGGGGATAGCGGGAGGTAGCTACAATGAGCAGTTCTTC.

The rearrangement uses TRBV27 and TRBJ1-3, with a weak D call TRBD1 (5 bases). The CDR3 contains 15 residues. Germline assignment: CDR1 MNHEY and CDR2 SMNVEV (reference sequence). The ends were cut back, 5 bases at V and 0 bases at J, with 11 bases in the middle. For the CDR3, the DNA is TGTGCCAGCAGTCTTACAGGCCTCTCTGGAAACACCATATATTTT. It yields the protein CASSLTGLSGNTIYF.

This clone came up a few times. The chain combines TRBV10-1 with TRBJ2-1; 7 positions match TRBD2. In germline, CDR1 is WNHNN, CDR2 SYGVQD (reference sequence). The trim removed 4 bases at V and 5 bases at J, leaving 2 bases unmatched. CDR3 length equals 13 residues. Here the CDR3 DNA reads TGCGCCAGCAGTGTGGGGGGGAACAATGAGCAGTTCTTC. Translated: CASSVGGNNEQFF.

The chain carries TRBV11-1 and TRBJ1-1, with D unresolved. V lost 3 bases and J lost 6, with 11 bases in between. Germline CDR1 and CDR2: SGHAT and FQDESV (reference sequence). This CDR3 is built from 13 residues. CDR3 protein: CASSFSSVAEAFF. The DNA for the CDR3 is TGTGCCAGCAGCTTTAGTAGTGTCGCTGAAGCTTTCTTT.

The chain joins TRBV6-4 to TRBJ1-3, with D uncertain. The CDR3 runs to 8 residues. Per germline, CDR1 MRHNA and CDR2 SNTAGT. The CDR3 sequence is CLGNTIYF. The CDR3, as DNA: TGTCTTGGAAACACCATATATTTT.

This clone was seen only a few times. CDR3 in amino acids: CASSSTSEQYF. The CDR3 nucleotides are TGTGCCAGCAGTTCCACAAGCGAGCAGTACTTC. The chain links TRBV6-6 to TRBJ2-7, with D unresolved. Trimming took off 4 bases at V and 6 bases at J, with 7 bases between the two ends. CDR3 length: 11 amino acids. CDR1 is MNHNY, CDR2 SVGAGI, per germline (reference sequence).

This clone has just one count. This chain uses TRBV5-4 with TRBJ2-1, with TRBD2 matching over 11 bases. With V trimmed by 4 bases and J by 10 bases, 10 bases remained unmatched. The germline V gene has CDR1 SGHNT and CDR2 YYREEE (reference sequence). CDR3 length: 15 amino acids. DNA for the CDR3: TGTGCCAGCAGCCTATTAGCGGGGGGGCTAGGGGAGCAGTTCTTC. Amino acids: CASSLLAGGLGEQFF.

J is TRBJ1-3 and V is TRBV25-1, with a weak D call TRBD1 (5 bases). Germline-derived CDR1 and CDR2 are MGHDK and SYGVNS. This CDR3 has 14 residues. V was shortened by 3 bases and J by 2 bases, with 8 bases between the two germline ends. CDR3 sequence reads: CASSEGGAGNTIYF. The CDR3 DNA sequence: TGTGCCAGCAGTGAGGGGGGAGCTGGAAACACCATATATTTT.

V and J are TRBV5-1 and TRBJ2-5; no clear D gene. V lost 4 bases, J lost 4 bases, and 14 bases lay in between. Germline V gives CDR1 SGHRS, CDR2 YFSETQ. This CDR3 comprises 14 residues. The DNA of the CDR3 is TGCGCCAGCAGCCCCGAGACCAGAGGAGAGACCCAGTACTTC. It is translated as CASSPETRGETQYF.

To note about this clone: The same CDR3 is also encoded by other DNA sequences in this sample. The chain couples TRBV7-2 to TRBJ2-5; 10 nucleotides match TRBD2. The CDR3 has 16 amino acids. CDR1 is SGHTA and CDR2 is FQGNSA in the germline V gene. V lost 0 bases and J lost 1; bases outside the gene matches: 2. The CDR3 spells CASSLAASGGQETQYF. In DNA, the CDR3 is TGTGCCAGCAGCTTAGCGGCTAGCGGGGGCCAAGAGACCCAGTACTTC.

This clone was found once. The chain employs TRBV11-2 and TRBJ1-1, with TRBD1 matching 7 bases. The V segment lost 3 bases and the J segment 0 bases; nucleotides outside the gene matches: 16. Per the germline V gene, CDR1 is SGHAT and CDR2 is FQNNGV. This CDR3 comprises 19 residues. The CDR3: CASSLPLGETGTMNTEAFF. The CDR3 nucleotides are TGTGCCAGCAGCTTGCCCCTAGGAGAGACAGGGACCATGAACACTGAAGCTTTCTTT.